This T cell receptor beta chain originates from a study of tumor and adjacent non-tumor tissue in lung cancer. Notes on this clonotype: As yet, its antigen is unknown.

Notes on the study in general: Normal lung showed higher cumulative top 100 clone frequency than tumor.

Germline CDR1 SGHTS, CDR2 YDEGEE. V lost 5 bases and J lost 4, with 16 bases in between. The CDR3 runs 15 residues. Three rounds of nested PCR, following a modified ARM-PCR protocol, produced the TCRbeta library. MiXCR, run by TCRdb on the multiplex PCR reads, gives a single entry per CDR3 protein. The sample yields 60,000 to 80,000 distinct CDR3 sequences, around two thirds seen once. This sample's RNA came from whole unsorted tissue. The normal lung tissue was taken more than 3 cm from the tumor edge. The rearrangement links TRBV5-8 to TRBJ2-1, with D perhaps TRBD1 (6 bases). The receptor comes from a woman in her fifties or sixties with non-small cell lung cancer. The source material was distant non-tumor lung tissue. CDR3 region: CASSTWGQGYNEQFF. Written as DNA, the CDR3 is TGTGCCAGCAGTACTTGGGGACAAGGATACAATGAGCAGTTCTTC. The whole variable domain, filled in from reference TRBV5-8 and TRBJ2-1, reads EAGVTQSPTHLIKTRGQQATLRCSPISGHTSVYWYQQALGLGLQFLLWYDEGEERNRGNFPPRFSGRQFPNYSSELNVNALELEDSALYLCASSTWGQGYNEQFFGPGTRLTVL.